A selection of T cell receptor beta chains follows, all from one sample in a study of cytomegalovirus exposure and HLA in healthy donors. Sequencing used immunoSEQ multiplex PCR; TCRdb keeps in-frame clones, though not all of them. The sample lists about 330,000 clones, about nine tenths seen once, with 0.7% to 0.85% in the top ten. The sequencing input was PBMCs. These TCRs come from a woman aged 18-35 years in good health and CMV-seronegative. CDR3s include the opening cysteine and the closing phenylalanine or tryptophan. The D gene is left open where the match is weak. A clone size is listed for some rows: how often the clone was seen (once, few, many), or a class if it is expanded.

v_call: TRBV28
d_call: TRBD1
clone_size: once
j_call: TRBJ2-7
cdr3_aa: CASEPGTELLEQYF
cdr3_nt: TGTGCCAGCGAGCCCGGGACAGAACTACTTGAGCAGTACTTC

v_call: TRBV6-5
d_call: -
clone_size: -
j_call: TRBJ1-5
cdr3_aa: CASRAGGNQPQHF
cdr3_nt: TGTGCCAGCAGAGCAGGGGGCAATCAGCCCCAGCATTTT

v_call: TRBV7-7
d_call: TRBD2
clone_size: -
j_call: TRBJ2-1
cdr3_aa: CASSKLAGPYNEQFF
cdr3_nt: TGTGCCAGCAGCAAGCTAGCGGGACCATACAATGAGCAGTTCTTC

v_call: TRBV4-2
d_call: -
clone_size: -
j_call: TRBJ2-7
cdr3_aa: CASSQDYAGHYEQYF
cdr3_nt: TGTGCCAGCAGCCAAGATTATGCAGGACACTACGAGCAGTACTTC

v_call: TRBV18
d_call: TRBD1
clone_size: -
j_call: TRBJ2-7
cdr3_aa: CASSPGTGFYEQYF
cdr3_nt: TGTGCCAGCTCACCCGGGACAGGGTTCTACGAGCAGTACTTC

v_call: TRBV7-9
d_call: -
clone_size: -
j_call: TRBJ2-7
cdr3_aa: CASSKRDSIYEQYF
cdr3_nt: TGTGCCAGCAGCAAACGGGACTCAATTTACGAGCAGTACTTC

v_call: TRBV15
d_call: TRBD2
clone_size: -
j_call: TRBJ2-7
cdr3_aa: CATSRDAGGFYEQYF
cdr3_nt: TGTGCCACCAGCAGAGATGCGGGAGGATTCTACGAGCAGTACTTC

v_call: TRBV25-1
d_call: TRBD2
clone_size: -
j_call: TRBJ2-2
cdr3_aa: CASSGERGTNTGELFF
cdr3_nt: TGTGCCAGCAGTGGGGAGCGGGGAACGAACACCGGGGAGCTGTTTTTT

v_call: TRBV25-1
d_call: -
clone_size: -
j_call: TRBJ1-3
cdr3_aa: CASSAYSGNTIYF
cdr3_nt: TGTGCCAGCAGTGCCTACTCTGGAAACACCATATATTTT

v_call: TRBV18
d_call: -
clone_size: -
j_call: TRBJ1-3
cdr3_aa: CASSPLGPYSGNTIYF
cdr3_nt: TGTGCCAGCTCACCACTTGGGCCTTACTCTGGAAACACCATATATTTT

v_call: TRBV4-1
d_call: TRBD1
clone_size: -
j_call: TRBJ1-1
cdr3_aa: CASSQGRGQGARVTEAFF
cdr3_nt: TGCGCCAGCAGCCAAGGTAGGGGACAGGGGGCGCGTGTGACTGAAGCTTTCTTT

v_call: TRBV28
d_call: -
clone_size: -
j_call: TRBJ1-1
cdr3_aa: CASSLWGSVNTEAFF
cdr3_nt: TGTGCCAGCAGTTTATGGGGGAGTGTGAACACTGAAGCTTTCTTT

v_call: TRBV4-2
d_call: TRBD2
clone_size: -
j_call: TRBJ2-1
cdr3_aa: CASSQVLAGQNEQFF
cdr3_nt: TGTGCCAGCAGCCAAGTACTAGCGGGTCAGAATGAGCAGTTCTTC

v_call: TRBV15
d_call: -
clone_size: once
j_call: TRBJ1-4
cdr3_aa: CATSRDRGDEKLFF
cdr3_nt: TGTGCCACCAGCAGGGACCGCGGGGATGAAAAACTGTTTTTT

v_call: TRBV1
d_call: -
clone_size: -
j_call: TRBJ1-2
cdr3_aa: CTSSQDRIMAALYGYTF
cdr3_nt: TGCACCAGCAGCCAAGATCGAATCATGGCGGCTCTCTATGGCTACACCTTC